A selection of T cell receptor beta chains follows, all from one sample in a study of cytomegalovirus exposure and HLA in healthy donors. Using immunoSEQ multiplex PCR, the repertoire was profiled, and TCRdb retains in-frame clones only, with some absent. The sample lists 150,000 to 170,000 clones; 65% to 80% were seen once. Material: PBMCs. Receptors originate from a woman aged 40 to 50 in good health and CMV-seronegative. Each CDR3 is given with its conserved first and last residue. A D gene is named only where the DNA matches it firmly.

V gene	J gene	D gene	CDR3 protein	CDR3 DNA
TRBV29-1	TRBJ1-1	TRBD1	CSGWTGPTEAFF	TGCAGCGGCTGGACAGGGCCCACTGAAGCTTTCTTT
TRBV4-1	TRBJ2-7	-	CASSPTPGGRSYEQYF	TGCGCCAGCAGCCCGACTCCCGGGGGAAGGTCCTACGAGCAGTACTTC
TRBV7-9	TRBJ2-6	TRBD1	CASSSWTGGNSGANVLTF	TGTGCCAGCAGCTCCTGGACAGGGGGGAACTCTGGGGCCAACGTCCTGACTTTC
TRBV7-7	TRBJ2-5	-	CASSLALPETQYF	TGTGCTAGCAGCTTAGCACTTCCAGAGACCCAGTACTTC
TRBV19	TRBJ2-3	TRBD2	CASSIGAGGTDTQYF	TGTGCCAGTAGTATAGGAGCGGGGGGTACAGATACGCAGTATTTT
TRBV4-1	TRBJ2-7	TRBD2	CASSQGLAQSYEQYF	TGCGCCAGCAGCCAAGGACTAGCGCAGAGCTACGAGCAGTACTTC
TRBV10-3	TRBJ2-5	-	CAISESGQGQETQYF	TGTGCCATCAGTGAGTCGGGGCAGGGCCAAGAGACCCAGTACTTC
TRBV5-1	TRBJ2-5	TRBD1	CASSLGVTGGEETQYF	TGCGCCAGCAGCTTGGGAGTGACAGGGGGGGAAGAGACCCAGTACTTC
TRBV5-1	TRBJ2-2	TRBD1	CASSPAGTGRELFF	TGCGCCAGCAGCCCCGCCGGGACAGGGAGGGAGCTGTTTTTT
TRBV19	TRBJ2-1	TRBD2	CASSISGSFYNEQFF	TGTGCCAGTAGTATTAGCGGGAGTTTCTACAATGAGCAGTTCTTC